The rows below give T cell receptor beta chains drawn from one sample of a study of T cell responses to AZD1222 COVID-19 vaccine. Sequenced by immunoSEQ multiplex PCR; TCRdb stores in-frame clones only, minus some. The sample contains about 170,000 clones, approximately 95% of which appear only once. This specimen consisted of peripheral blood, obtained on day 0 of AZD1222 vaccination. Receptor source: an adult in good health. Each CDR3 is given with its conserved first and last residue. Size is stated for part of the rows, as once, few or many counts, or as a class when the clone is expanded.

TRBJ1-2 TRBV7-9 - CASSLPTGALYGYTF
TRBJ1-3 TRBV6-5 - CASSLPRDTIYF
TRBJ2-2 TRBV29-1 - CSVAGQYTGELFF
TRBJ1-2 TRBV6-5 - CASSSSGRDLYGYTF
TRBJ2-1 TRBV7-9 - CASSRTGRTPNEQFF
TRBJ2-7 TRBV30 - CAWSGLAGLKYEQYF
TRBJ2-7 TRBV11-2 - CASSDRGTSGRTNEQYF
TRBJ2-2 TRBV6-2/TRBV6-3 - CASSYTAGLNLNTGELFF
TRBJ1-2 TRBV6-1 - CASSELSQADYGYTF
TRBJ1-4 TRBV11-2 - CASSLDLGEKLFF
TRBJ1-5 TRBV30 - CAWSVQGNQPQHF
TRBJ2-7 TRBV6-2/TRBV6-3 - CASSSGQKYEQYF
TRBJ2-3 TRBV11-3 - CASSLGNSGGLNTQYF
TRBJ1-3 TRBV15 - CATSRGPGAGNTIYF
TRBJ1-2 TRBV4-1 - CASSQVPGGADYGYTF
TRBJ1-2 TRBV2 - CASTQGVRGYTF
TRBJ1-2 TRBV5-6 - CASESGTGAGYGYTF
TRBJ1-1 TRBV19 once CASRSRGLYTEAFF
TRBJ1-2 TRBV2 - CASRRLGQGYGYTF
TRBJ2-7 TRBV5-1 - CASSWGQETYEQYF
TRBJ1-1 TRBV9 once CASSLRGGTEAFF
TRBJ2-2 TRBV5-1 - CASSLGQAGYTGELFF
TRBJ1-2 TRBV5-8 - CASSLGFGLHGYTF
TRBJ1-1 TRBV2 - CASGTDSLPEAFF
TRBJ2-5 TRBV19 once CASRPTLPGETQYF
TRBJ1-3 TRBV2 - CASSAGTGGGNTIYF
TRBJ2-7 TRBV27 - CAAGRDRGYEQYF
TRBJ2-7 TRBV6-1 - CASSEATYGYEQYF
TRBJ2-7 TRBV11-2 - CASSFSQGSSYEQYF
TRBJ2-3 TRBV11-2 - CASSFAFSGRALDTQYF
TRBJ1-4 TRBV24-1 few CATSGYEHPTNEKLFF
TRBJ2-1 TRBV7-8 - CASSSNRLPLGHEQFF
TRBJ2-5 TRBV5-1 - CASSWAWTGQQETQYF
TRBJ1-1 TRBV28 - CASSGMDRVAFF
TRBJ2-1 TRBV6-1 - CASSDLDHTEFF
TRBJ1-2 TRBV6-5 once CASSSFLRGTIGGYTF
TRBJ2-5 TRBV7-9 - CASSPRSWGGEETQYF
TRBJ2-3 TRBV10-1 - CASSEAGDDTQYF